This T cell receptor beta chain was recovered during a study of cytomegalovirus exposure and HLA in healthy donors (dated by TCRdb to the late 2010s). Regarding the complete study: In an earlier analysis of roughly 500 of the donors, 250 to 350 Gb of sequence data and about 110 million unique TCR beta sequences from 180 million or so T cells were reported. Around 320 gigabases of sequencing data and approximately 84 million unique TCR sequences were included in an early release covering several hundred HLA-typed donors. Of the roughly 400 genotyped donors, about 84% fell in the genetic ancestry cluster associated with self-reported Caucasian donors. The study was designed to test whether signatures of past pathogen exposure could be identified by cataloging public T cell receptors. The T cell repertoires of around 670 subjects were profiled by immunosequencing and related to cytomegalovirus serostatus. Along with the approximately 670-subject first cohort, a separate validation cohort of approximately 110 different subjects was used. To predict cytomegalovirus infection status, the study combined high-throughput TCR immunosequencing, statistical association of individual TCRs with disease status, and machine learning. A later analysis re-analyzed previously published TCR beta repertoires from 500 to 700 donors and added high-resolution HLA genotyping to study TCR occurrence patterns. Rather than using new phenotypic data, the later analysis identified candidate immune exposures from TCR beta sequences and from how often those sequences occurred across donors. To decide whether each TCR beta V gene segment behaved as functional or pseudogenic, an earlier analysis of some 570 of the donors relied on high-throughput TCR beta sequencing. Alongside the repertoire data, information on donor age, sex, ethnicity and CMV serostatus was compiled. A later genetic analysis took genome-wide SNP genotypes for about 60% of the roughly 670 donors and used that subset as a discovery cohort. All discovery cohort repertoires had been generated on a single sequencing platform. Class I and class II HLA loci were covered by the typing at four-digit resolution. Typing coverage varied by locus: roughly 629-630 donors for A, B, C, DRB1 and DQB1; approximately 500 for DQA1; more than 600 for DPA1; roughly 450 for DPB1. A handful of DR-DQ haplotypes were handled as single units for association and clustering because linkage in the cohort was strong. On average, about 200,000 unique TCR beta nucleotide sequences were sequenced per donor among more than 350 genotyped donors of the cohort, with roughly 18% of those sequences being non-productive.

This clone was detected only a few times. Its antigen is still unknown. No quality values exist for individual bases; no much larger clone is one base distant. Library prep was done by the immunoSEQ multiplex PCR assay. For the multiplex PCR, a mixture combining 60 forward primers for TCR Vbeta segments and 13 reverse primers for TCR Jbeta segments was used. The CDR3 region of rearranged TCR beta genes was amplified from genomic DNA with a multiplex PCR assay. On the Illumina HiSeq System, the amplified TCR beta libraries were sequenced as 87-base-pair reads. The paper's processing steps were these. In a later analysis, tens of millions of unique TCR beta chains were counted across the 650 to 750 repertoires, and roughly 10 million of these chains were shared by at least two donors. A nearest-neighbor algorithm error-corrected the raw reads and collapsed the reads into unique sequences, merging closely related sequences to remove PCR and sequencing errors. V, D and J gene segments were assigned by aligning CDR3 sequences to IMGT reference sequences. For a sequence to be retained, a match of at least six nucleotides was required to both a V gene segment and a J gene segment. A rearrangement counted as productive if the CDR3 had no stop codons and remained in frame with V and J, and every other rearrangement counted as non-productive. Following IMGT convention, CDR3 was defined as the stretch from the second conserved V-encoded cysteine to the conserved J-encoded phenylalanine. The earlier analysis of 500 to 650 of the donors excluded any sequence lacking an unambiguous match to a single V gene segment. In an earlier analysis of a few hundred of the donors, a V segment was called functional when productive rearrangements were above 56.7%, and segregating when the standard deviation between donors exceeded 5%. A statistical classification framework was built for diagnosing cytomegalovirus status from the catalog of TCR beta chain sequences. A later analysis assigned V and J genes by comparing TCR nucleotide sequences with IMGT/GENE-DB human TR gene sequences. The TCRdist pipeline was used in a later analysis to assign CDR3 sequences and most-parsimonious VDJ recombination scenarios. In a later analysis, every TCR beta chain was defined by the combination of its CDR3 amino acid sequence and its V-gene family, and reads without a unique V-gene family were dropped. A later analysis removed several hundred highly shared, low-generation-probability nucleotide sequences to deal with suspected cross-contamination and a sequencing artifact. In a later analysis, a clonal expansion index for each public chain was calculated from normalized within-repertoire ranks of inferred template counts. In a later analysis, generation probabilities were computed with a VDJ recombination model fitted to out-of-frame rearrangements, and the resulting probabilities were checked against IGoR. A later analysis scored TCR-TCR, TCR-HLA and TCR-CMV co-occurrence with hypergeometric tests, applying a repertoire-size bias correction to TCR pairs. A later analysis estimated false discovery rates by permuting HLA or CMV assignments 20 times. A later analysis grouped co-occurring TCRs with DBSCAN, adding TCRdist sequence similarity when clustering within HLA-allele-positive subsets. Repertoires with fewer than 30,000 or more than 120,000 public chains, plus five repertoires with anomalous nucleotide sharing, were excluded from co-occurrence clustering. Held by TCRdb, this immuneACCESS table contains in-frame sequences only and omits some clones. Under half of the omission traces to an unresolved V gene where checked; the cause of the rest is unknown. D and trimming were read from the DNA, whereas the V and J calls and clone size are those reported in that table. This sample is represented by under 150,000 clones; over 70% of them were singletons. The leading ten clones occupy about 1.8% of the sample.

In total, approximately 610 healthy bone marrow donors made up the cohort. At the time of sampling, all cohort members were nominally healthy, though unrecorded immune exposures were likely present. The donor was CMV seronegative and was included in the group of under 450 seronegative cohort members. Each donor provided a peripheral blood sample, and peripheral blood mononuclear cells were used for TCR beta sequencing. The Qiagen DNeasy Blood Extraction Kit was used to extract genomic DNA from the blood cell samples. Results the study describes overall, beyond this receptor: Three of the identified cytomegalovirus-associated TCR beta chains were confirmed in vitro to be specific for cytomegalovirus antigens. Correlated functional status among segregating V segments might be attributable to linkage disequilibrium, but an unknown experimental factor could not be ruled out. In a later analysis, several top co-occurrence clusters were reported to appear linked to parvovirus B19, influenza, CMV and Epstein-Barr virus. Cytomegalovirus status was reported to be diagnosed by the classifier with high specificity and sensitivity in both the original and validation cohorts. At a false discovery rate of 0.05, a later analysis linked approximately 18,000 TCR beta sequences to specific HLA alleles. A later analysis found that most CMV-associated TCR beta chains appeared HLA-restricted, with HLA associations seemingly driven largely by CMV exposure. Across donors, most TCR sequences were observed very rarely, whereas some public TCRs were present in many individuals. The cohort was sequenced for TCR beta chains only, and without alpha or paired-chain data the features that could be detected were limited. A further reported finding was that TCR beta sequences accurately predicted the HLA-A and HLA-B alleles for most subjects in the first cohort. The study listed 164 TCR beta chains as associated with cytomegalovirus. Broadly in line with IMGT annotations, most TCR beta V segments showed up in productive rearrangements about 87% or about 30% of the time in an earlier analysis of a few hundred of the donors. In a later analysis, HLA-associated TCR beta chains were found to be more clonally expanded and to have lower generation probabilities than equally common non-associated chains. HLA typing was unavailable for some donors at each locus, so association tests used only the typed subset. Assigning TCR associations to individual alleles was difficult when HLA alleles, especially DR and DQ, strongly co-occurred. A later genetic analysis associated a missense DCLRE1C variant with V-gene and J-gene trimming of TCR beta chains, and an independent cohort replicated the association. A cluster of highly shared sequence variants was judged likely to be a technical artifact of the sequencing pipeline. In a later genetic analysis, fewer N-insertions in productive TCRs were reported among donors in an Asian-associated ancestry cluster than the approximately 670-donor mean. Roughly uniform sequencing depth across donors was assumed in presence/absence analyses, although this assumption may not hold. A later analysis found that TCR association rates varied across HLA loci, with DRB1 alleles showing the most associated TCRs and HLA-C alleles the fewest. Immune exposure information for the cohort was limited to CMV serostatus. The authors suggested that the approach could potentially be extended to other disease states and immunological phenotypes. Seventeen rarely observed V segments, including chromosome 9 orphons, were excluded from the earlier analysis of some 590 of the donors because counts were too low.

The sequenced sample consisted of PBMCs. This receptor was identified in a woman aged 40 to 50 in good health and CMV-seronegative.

The CDR3 corresponds to CASSTTGNTEAFF. The sequenced DNA: TGTGCCAGCAGCACAACGGGGAACACTGAAGCTTTCTTT. This receptor chain uses TRBV9 and TRBJ1-1; no D gene call is confident. Between the V and J ends, shortened by 4 bases and 1 base respectively, the junction contains 8 bases. The germline V gene sets CDR1 to SGDLS and CDR2 to YYNGEE. The CDR3 sequence holds 13 residues, the cysteine and phenylalanine included. Only the CDR3 part of the read is kept: 39 bases, read in frame from the first base. Reference TRBV9 and TRBJ1-1 genes cover what lies past the CDR3, so the full variable domain is DSGVTQTPKHLITATGQRVTLRCSPRSGDLSVYWYQQSLDQGLQFLIQYYNGEERAKGNILERFSAQQFPDLHSELNLSSLELGDSALYFCASSTTGNTEAFFGQGTRLTVV.